This passage covers 31 T cell receptor beta chains from one sample sequenced in a study of cytomegalovirus exposure and HLA in healthy donors. Use of 60 Vbeta and 13 Jbeta primers characterized the PCR. Produced via immunoSEQ multiplex PCR; TCRdb's table is partial and in-frame only. Of 60,000 to 70,000 clones listed, around 76% were seen once; the top ten hold approximately 5.8%. The specimen was PBMCs. The source is a man between 45 and 60 years old in good health and CMV-seronegative.

The chain couples TRBV28 to TRBJ1-4; TRBD1 agrees at 7 bases. The J segment lost 5 bases and the V segment lost 5 bases, leaving 5 bases of the junction unmatched. The CDR3 totals 14 residues. Germline lookup yields CDR1 MDHEN and CDR2 SYDVKM. Here the CDR3 reads CASSRGTVNEKLFF. In DNA form, the CDR3 reads TGTGCCAGCAGTCGAGGGACAGTGAATGAAAAACTGTTTTTT.

The chain links TRBV29-1 to TRBJ2-7; TRBD2 is a possible D gene (6 bases). The V end was cut by 4 bases, the J end by 4 bases, with 8 bases between. CDR1 and CDR2 (germline): SQVTM, ANQGSEA. The length of the CDR3 is 11 residues. The CDR3 reads CSVVADYEQYF. The DNA for the CDR3 is TGCAGCGTTGTAGCGGATTACGAGCAGTACTTC.

The V and J genes are TRBV6-4 and TRBJ2-2; D may be TRBD1 (5 bases). V lost 4 bases and J 5 bases, leaving 14 bases between the germline ends. Looked up from germline, CDR1 is MRHNA and CDR2 is SNTAGT. The CDR3 covers 15 residues. In nucleotides, the CDR3 is TGTGCCAGCAGTGCCATGGGGCAGTCAACCGGGGAGCTGTTTTTT. Amino acid sequence: CASSAMGQSTGELFF.

The gene calls are TRBV5-1 and TRBJ2-1; TRBD1 aligns across 7 bases. This CDR3 has 14 residues. Trimming took 4 bases from V and 0 from J; bases not matched to a gene: 1. In germline, CDR1 is SGHRS, CDR2 YFSETQ. The CDR3 coding sequence is TGCGCCAGCAGCCGACAGGGCTCCTACAATGAGCAGTTCTTC. Translating it yields CASSRQGSYNEQFF. Using reference TRBV5-1 and TRBJ2-1 for the parts outside the CDR3, the full variable domain is KAGVTQTPRYLIKTRGQQVTLSCSPISGHRSVSWYQQTPGQGLQFLFEYFSETQRNKGNFPGRFSGRQFSNSRSEMNVSTLELGDSALYLCASSRQGSYNEQFFGPGTRLTVL.

As for this clone: The junction does not match germline at one end; this may be a read error. The chain has TRBV7-7 and TRBJ2-7, with 8 bases lining up with TRBD2. This CDR3 is 15 amino acids long. Germline CDR1 SSHAT, CDR2 FNYEAQ (reference sequence). The CDR3 here is CASSLGSGSSYEQYF. The CDR3 DNA sequence: TGTGCTAGCAGCTTAGGAAGCGGGAGTTCCTACGAGCAGTACTTC.

Here the CDR3 reads CASRIRGGNEQFF. The CDR3 nucleotides read TGTGCCAGCAGAATCAGGGGAGGGAATGAGCAGTTCTTC. The chain links TRBV25-1 to TRBJ2-1; weak D call: TRBD2 (7 bases). This CDR3 region has 13 residues. V was pared by 6 bases and J by 7 bases, with 13 bases between. Germline lookup yields CDR1 MGHDK and CDR2 SYGVNS.

This chain uses TRBV19 with TRBJ2-7; D is ambiguous. The germline V and J ends were trimmed by 6 bases and 0 bases, with 9 bases remaining between them. CDR3 length equals 13 residues. Germline lookup yields CDR1 LNHDA and CDR2 SQIVND (reference sequence). The CDR3 spells CASRSETSYEQYF. The CDR3 DNA reads TGTGCCAGTAGAAGCGAGACCTCCTACGAGCAGTACTTC.

The chain uses TRBV20-1 and TRBJ2-3; tentatively, D is TRBD2 (5 bases). Germline values: CDR1 DFQATT, CDR2 SNEGSKA (reference sequence). The length of the CDR3 is 11 residues. The V gene lost 3 bases and the J gene lost 8 bases, with 9 bases spanning the gap. In DNA, the CDR3 is TGCAGTGCTAGGTTAGGAGGTACGCAGTATTTT. It encodes CSARLGGTQYF.

This chain links TRBV28 with TRBJ1-2; D call uncertain. V dropped 4 bases and J dropped 10 bases, with 22 bases sitting between them. The CDR3 has 15 residues. Looked up from germline, CDR1 is MDHEN and CDR2 is SYDVKM. The CDR3 nucleotides read TGTGCCAGCAGTTCCCAAGAGCTTTATAATCCCCTCTACACCTTC. It is translated as CASSSQELYNPLYTF.

This clone was observed a single time. V usage is TRBV27 and J usage is TRBJ1-5, with a tentative D call TRBD1 (5 bases). From germline, CDR1 is MNHEY and CDR2 SMNVEV (reference sequence). Trimming took 5 bases from V and 6 from J, leaving 14 bases between them. The CDR3 extends over 14 amino acids. For the CDR3, the DNA is TGTGCCAGCAGTACCGGAGTTGGGGCTCAGCCCCAGCATTTT. Amino acid sequence: CASSTGVGAQPQHF.

This clone has more than one count but fewer than ten. This chain uses TRBV6-6 with TRBJ1-1, with D tentatively TRBD1 (6 bases). The germline CDR1 and CDR2 sequences are MNHNY and SVGAGI (reference sequence). CDR3 length: 14 amino acids. Trimming took off 6 bases at V and 10 bases at J, with 21 bases between the two ends. In nucleotides, the CDR3 is TGTGCCAGCAGCGAGCAGGGGACCGGAGGATTAGCTTTCTTT. Residues: CASSEQGTGGLAFF.

The chain joins TRBV29-1 to TRBJ2-7, with 9 bases that match TRBD1. This CDR3 comprises 13 residues. Germline assignment: CDR1 SQVTM and CDR2 ANQGSEA. The J segment lost 0 bases and the V segment lost 6 bases, leaving 3 bases of the junction unmatched. DNA of the CDR3: TGCAGCGTAGGACAGGGGAGCTCCTACGAGCAGTACTTC. It specifies CSVGQGSSYEQYF.

V and J are TRBV5-6 and TRBJ2-2; 10 bases align to TRBD2. The germline V gene has CDR1 SGHDT and CDR2 YYEEEE. V was clipped by 4 bases and J by 2 bases; unmatched bases: 5. There are 16 residues in the CDR3. The CDR3 DNA reads TGTGCCAGCAGCACTACTAGCGGGATTAACACCGGGGAGCTGTTTTTT. Translated: CASSTTSGINTGELFF.

The chain couples TRBV10-1 to TRBJ2-3; 8 bases line up with TRBD1. Germline loops: CDR1 WNHNN, CDR2 SYGVQD (reference sequence). The V gene end was trimmed by 3 bases and the J gene end by 7 bases; junction bases not matched to a gene: 9. This CDR3 spans 15 amino acids. CDR3 bases: TGCGCCAGCAGTGACCCGGGACAGGTCCCACATACGCAGTATTTT. It specifies CASSDPGQVPHTQYF.

The count of this clone is one. The J gene is TRBJ1-1, the V gene TRBV7-9; a possible D gene is TRBD1 (6 bases). Trimming cost V 1 base and J 1 base, with 10 bases left between them. This CDR3 is 15 amino acids long. In germline, CDR1 is SEHNR, CDR2 FQNEAQ (reference sequence). CDR3 loop: CASSLGWDKNTEAFF. Written as DNA, the CDR3 is TGTGCCAGCAGCTTAGGCTGGGACAAGAACACTGAAGCTTTCTTT.

The chain links TRBV5-4 to TRBJ1-2; 8 nucleotides align to TRBD1. Germline CDR1 is SGHNT and CDR2 is YYREEE (reference sequence). The V segment lost 1 base and the J segment 8 bases; nucleotides outside the gene matches: 4. The CDR3 is 13 residues long. In nucleotides, the CDR3 is TGTGCCAGCAGCTTGCAGGGGGCTCAGGGCTACACCTTC. Its protein is CASSLQGAQGYTF.

The V and J genes are TRBV4-3 and TRBJ2-5; weak D call: TRBD1 (6 bases). CDR3 length: 14 amino acids. The germline gives CDR1 LGHNA, CDR2 YSLEER. Between the trimmed V and J ends, which lost 6 bases and 5 bases, there was a span of 16 bases. CDR3 region: CASSLQGAGETQYF. The CDR3 DNA sequence: TGCGCCAGCAGTTTACAGGGAGCTGGGGAGACCCAGTACTTC.

The rearrangement links TRBV5-1 to TRBJ2-7, with 9 bases fitting TRBD1. Germline trimming cut 0 bases from V and 5 bases from J; bases unmatched to any gene: 6. The CDR3 totals 15 residues. Looked up from germline, CDR1 is SGHRS and CDR2 is YFSETQ. CDR3 sequence reads: CASSLDGTGIDEQYF. DNA of the CDR3: TGCGCCAGCAGCTTGGATGGGACAGGGATCGACGAGCAGTACTTC.

V usage is TRBV6-1 and J usage is TRBJ2-2, with D possibly being TRBD1 (5 bases). The CDR3 is made up of 14 amino acids. Germline loops: CDR1 MNHNS, CDR2 SASEGT. Trimming cost V 4 bases and J 0 bases, with 6 bases left between them. In DNA, the CDR3 is TGTGCCAGCAGTGGACAGACGAACACCGGGGAGCTGTTTTTT. Amino acid sequence: CASSGQTNTGELFF.

The V and J genes are TRBV6-5 and TRBJ2-7; the match to TRBD1 covers 7 bases. V shed 6 bases and J 2 bases; nucleotides not matched to a gene: 7. In germline, CDR1 is MNHEY, CDR2 SVGAGI. The CDR3 loop spans 14 amino acids. The CDR3 DNA sequence: TGTGCCAGCAGACGACAGGGAAAAGCCTACGAGCAGTACTTC. It translates to CASRRQGKAYEQYF.

This clone appeared a few times. V and J are TRBV30 and TRBJ1-5, with D uncertain. The ends were cut back, 4 bases at V and 3 bases at J, with 10 bases in the middle. In germline, CDR1 is GTSNPN, CDR2 SVGIG (reference sequence). The CDR3 is made up of 13 amino acids. The CDR3 region has the DNA TGTGCCTGGACTTCGGGTGACAATCAGCCCCAGCATTTT. This translates into CAWTSGDNQPQHF.

The rearrangement uses TRBV12-2 and TRBJ2-2; the tabulated D call, TRBD2, remains unverified against the DNA. TRBV12-2 is recorded as a pseudogene. The CDR3 loop spans 14 amino acids. CDR3 residues: CASRKGLYTGELFF. DNA for the CDR3: TGTGCAAGTCGCAAGGGACTTTACACCGGGGAGCTGTTTTTT.

This clone occurred a few times. The chain combines TRBV7-8 with TRBJ2-7; possible D gene TRBD2, 7 bases. This CDR3 has 16 residues. Trimming removed 0 bases at V and 7 bases at J, with 19 bases between. The germline V gene has CDR1 SGHVS and CDR2 FQNEAQ. The CDR3 sequence is CASSLASAGAPREQYF. Written as DNA, the CDR3 is TGTGCCAGCAGCTTAGCGTCGGCGGGGGCCCCGAGGGAGCAGTACTTC.

This clone was seen just once. V usage is TRBV11-3 and J usage is TRBJ2-2, with D uncertain. The CDR3 contains 14 residues. The V gene lost 0 bases and the J gene lost 1 base, with 3 bases spanning the gap. The germline V gene has CDR1 SGHNT and CDR2 YENEEA. This chain's CDR3 is CASSLDQNTGELFF. CDR3 sequence (DNA): TGTGCCAGCAGCTTAGATCAGAACACCGGGGAGCTGTTTTTT. The full variable domain, rest sourced from reference TRBV11-3 and TRBJ2-2, is EAGVVQSPRYKIIEKKQPVAFWCNPISGHNTLYWYLQNLGQGPELLIRYENEEAVDDSQLPKDRFSAERLKGVDSTLKIQPAELGDSAVYLCASSLDQNTGELFFGEGSRLTVL.

This chain links TRBV18 with TRBJ1-2; 10 nucleotides agree with TRBD1. Germline V lookup: CDR1 KGHSH, CDR2 LQKENI. V dropped 3 bases and J dropped 6; count of bases not matched to a gene: 7. CDR3 length: 15 residues. This CDR3 reads CASSPGTGESDGYTF. The CDR3 DNA is TGTGCCAGCTCACCCGGGACAGGGGAGTCGGATGGCTACACCTTC.

The chain uses TRBV30 and TRBJ2-1; D is unclear. This CDR3 is built from 13 residues. Germline V gene sequence: CDR1 GTSNPN, CDR2 SVGIG (reference sequence). The V and J ends lost 5 bases and 0 bases respectively, with 8 bases between them. The CDR3 DNA follows: TGTGCCTGGGCGAGAGGCTCCTACAATGAGCAGTTCTTC. It encodes CAWARGSYNEQFF.

J is TRBJ2-7 and V is TRBV18; D is uncertain. The CDR3 totals 12 residues. The germline gives CDR1 KGHSH, CDR2 LQKENI. The ends were cut back, 6 bases at V and 6 bases at J, with 12 bases in the middle. CDR3 sequence reads: CASSPDSFEQYF. The CDR3 bases are TGTGCCAGCTCCCCAGATAGTTTCGAGCAGTACTTC.

In its sample, this clone was seen a few times. This chain connects TRBV15 to TRBJ2-7; D unclear. V was clipped by 0 bases and J by 5 bases, with 14 bases between them. The length of the CDR3 is 15 residues. Germline values: CDR1 LNHNV, CDR2 YYDKDF (reference sequence). CDR3 residues: CATSRENRQVHEQYF. CDR3 DNA: TGTGCCACCAGCAGAGAGAACCGCCAGGTCCACGAGCAGTACTTC.

This sequence joins TRBV19 and TRBJ1-1; D uncertain. From germline, CDR1 is LNHDA and CDR2 SQIVND (reference sequence). V gave up 0 bases and J gave up 1 base, with 3 bases separating them. CDR3 length: 13 residues. The CDR3 here is CASSIERNTEAFF. The DNA for the CDR3 is TGTGCCAGTAGTATAGAGAGGAACACTGAAGCTTTCTTT. The full variable domain, completed using reference TRBV19 and TRBJ1-1, is DGGITQSPKYLFRKEGQNVTLSCEQNLNHDAMYWYRQDPGQGLRLIYYSQIVNDFQKGDIAEGYSVSREKKESFPLTVTSAQKNPTAFYLCASSIERNTEAFFGQGTRLTVV.

The chain has TRBV15 and TRBJ1-1; 9 nucleotides agree with TRBD1. The length of the CDR3 is 15 residues. The germline CDR1 and CDR2 sequences are LNHNV and YYDKDF (reference sequence). Trimming cost V 1 base and J 7 bases; bases outside gene matches: 7. The CDR3 here is CATSRGDRAVGEAFF. CDR3 in DNA: TGTGCCACCAGCAGAGGGGACAGGGCGGTCGGTGAAGCTTTCTTT. The entire variable domain, with the rest obtained from reference TRBV15 and TRBJ1-1, is as follows: DAMVIQNPRYQVTQFGKPVTLSCSQTLNHNVMYWYQQKSSQAPKLLFHYYDKDFNNEADTPDNFQSRRPNTSFCFLDIRSPGLGDTAMYLCATSRGDRAVGEAFFGQGTRLTVV.

The chain has TRBV10-1 and TRBJ1-1, with 9 bases identical to TRBD1. The germline V gene has CDR1 WNHNN and CDR2 SYGVQD (reference sequence). V lost 3 bases, J lost 5 bases, and 7 bases stayed unmatched. The CDR3 runs 15 residues. CDR3 sequence reads: CASSERGQGKTEAFF. DNA for the CDR3: TGCGCCAGCAGTGAACGAGGACAGGGGAAGACTGAAGCTTTCTTT.